The 28 T cell receptor beta chains in this list originate from one sample, sequenced in a study of response to subunit inactivated influenza vaccine. TCRdb redid the calling of the RT-PCR reads with MiXCR, one entry per CDR3 protein. The repertoire includes about 520,000 distinct CDR3 sequences, over 25% of them detected once, and over 1.5% sits in the top ten. The sequences come from CD4+ T cells sorted from PBMCs, collected 5 days after vaccination. These receptors all stem from a middle-aged man who received an inactivated influenza vaccine.

The chain carries TRBV12-3 or TRBV12-4 and TRBJ1-4; a possible D gene is TRBD1 (6 bases). Between the trimmed V and J ends, which lost 3 bases and 6 bases, there was a span of 11 bases. This CDR3 has 14 residues. CDR3 protein: CASSLWGADEKLFF. CDR3 DNA sequence: TGTGCCAGCAGTTTGTGGGGGGCGGATGAAAAACTGTTTTTT.

The CDR3 region is CASRKTGGNTEAFF. DNA for the CDR3: TGTGCCAGCAGAAAGACAGGGGGCAACACTGAAGCTTTCTTT. The chain has TRBV6-1 and TRBJ1-1; 10 bases are a match to TRBD1. Germline lookup yields CDR1 MNHNS and CDR2 SASEGT. V dropped 6 bases and J dropped 2; count of bases not matched to a gene: 3. The CDR3 is made up of 14 amino acids.

This clonotype has only a few counts. V gene TRBV20-1 combines with J gene TRBJ1-1, with D unclear. Germline V gene sequence: CDR1 DFQATT, CDR2 SNEGSKA (reference sequence). The V end lost 5 bases, the J end lost 4 bases, and 20 bases lay between the germline ends. The CDR3 spans 15 residues. The CDR3 loop reads CSAPNPGRGTTEAFF. CDR3 bases: TGCAGTGCTCCCAACCCCGGCCGGGGAACCACTGAAGCTTTCTTT.

The chain recombines TRBV6-5 with TRBJ2-3, with 7 bases matching TRBD1. Germline V CDR1 and CDR2: MNHEY, SVGAGI. The V and J ends lost 2 bases and 4 bases, in that order; junction bases with no gene match: 9. This CDR3 has 16 amino acids. The CDR3 DNA reads TGTGCCAGCAGTTACGTCGGGACAGCCTTACCAGATACGCAGTATTTT. Residues: CASSYVGTALPDTQYF.

The rearrangement uses TRBV5-1 and TRBJ2-1, with 9 bases identical to TRBD1. The germline CDR1 and CDR2 sequences are SGHRS and YFSETQ. The CDR3 is made up of 16 amino acids. With V trimmed by 4 bases and J by 6 bases, 11 bases remained unmatched. CDR3 in DNA: TGCGCCAGCAGCCCCCCCCGGGACAGGGTGAGCAATGAGCAGTTCTTC. It yields the protein CASSPPRDRVSNEQFF.

The V and J genes are TRBV12-3 or TRBV12-4 and TRBJ1-1; D possibly corresponds to TRBD1 (6 bases). The CDR3 loop spans 15 amino acids. The V gene lost 6 bases and the J gene lost 2 bases, with 16 bases spanning the gap. The CDR3 region is CASSPAGQRNTEAFF. CDR3 sequence (DNA): TGTGCCAGCAGCCCAGCAGGACAGAGAAACACTGAAGCTTTCTTT.

V usage is TRBV18 and J usage is TRBJ2-2, with D tentatively TRBD2 (6 bases). The CDR3 spans 14 residues. The germline V gene encodes CDR1 KGHSH and CDR2 LQKENI. Trimming shortened V by 6 bases and J by 4 bases, and 12 bases separated the two germline ends. The CDR3 DNA follows: TGTGCCAGCTCTCAACTAGCTTCCACCGGGGAGCTGTTTTTT. It translates to CASSQLASTGELFF.

In nucleotides, the CDR3 is TGCGCCAGCAGTTCGACTAGCATCTACACAGATACGCAGTATTTT. The encoded protein is CASSSTSIYTDTQYF. This chain joins TRBV5-1 and TRBJ2-3, with 7 bases fitting TRBD2. Germline CDR1 reads SGHRS; CDR2 reads YFSETQ. CDR3 size: 15 residues. V lost 5 bases to trimming and J lost 2 bases; unmatched junction nucleotides: 8.

This clonotype was detected only a few times. Written as DNA, the CDR3 is TGTGCCAGCAGCTTAATGACAGGGAATAACTATGGCTACACCTTC. Amino acids: CASSLMTGNNYGYTF. The rearrangement links TRBV7-9 to TRBJ1-2; 7 bases fit TRBD1. The germline V gene encodes CDR1 SEHNR and CDR2 FQNEAQ (reference sequence). CDR3 size: 15 residues. The junction had 4 bases not matched to a gene; V was cut back by 2 bases and J by 1 base.

This chain links TRBV20-1 with TRBJ2-5; D may match TRBD1 or TRBD2 (5 bases each). The CDR3 extends over 16 amino acids. V was pared by 1 base and J by 4 bases, with 19 bases between. Germline lookup yields CDR1 DFQATT and CDR2 SNEGSKA (reference sequence). The CDR3: CSARALRLDGGETQYF. The DNA of the CDR3 is TGCAGTGCTAGAGCGTTAAGACTCGATGGGGGAGAGACCCAGTACTTC.

This clonotype showed up just a few times. The chain is built from TRBV10-3 and TRBJ1-5, with 8 bases matching TRBD1. The CDR3 is made up of 15 amino acids. Germline loops: CDR1 ENHRY, CDR2 SYGVKD. V trimming: 10 bases; J trimming: 0 bases; junction bases outside the gene matches: 8. The CDR3 DNA reads as TGTGCCACCGGTGGACAGGGTTTTAGCAATCAGCCCCAGCATTTT. Its translation is CATGGQGFSNQPQHF.

This clonotype was seen more than once but under ten times. This chain links TRBV6-6 with TRBJ2-1; tentative D call: TRBD2 (6 bases). CDR3 length equals 12 residues. Trimming stripped 2 bases from V and 9 bases from J, with 8 bases between. The germline gives CDR1 MNHNY, CDR2 SVGAGI (reference sequence). CDR3 sequence (DNA): TGTGCCAGCAGTTACGCTAGCGCTGAGCAGTTCTTC. Protein: CASSYASAEQFF.

CDR3 in amino acids: CASSLSSGRGQETQYF. For the CDR3, the DNA is TGTGCCAGCAGCTTATCTAGCGGGAGAGGGCAAGAGACCCAGTACTTC. This chain links TRBV7-3 with TRBJ2-5, with TRBD2 matching over 10 bases. Germline V CDR1 and CDR2: SGHTA, FQGTGA. The V and J ends lost 2 bases and 2 bases, in that order; junction bases with no gene match: 5. The CDR3 extends over 16 amino acids.

This clonotype was counted between two and nine times. V is TRBV20-1 and J is TRBJ1-2; D gene unclear. V gave up 3 bases and J gave up 3 bases, with 14 bases separating them. Germline CDR1 and CDR2: DFQATT and SNEGSKA (reference sequence). The CDR3 spans 14 residues. In nucleotides, the CDR3 is TGCAGTGCTAGGGACTCAATAGGGCACTATGGCTACACCTTC. Encoded protein: CSARDSIGHYGYTF.

This clonotype was recorded a few times. For the CDR3, the DNA is TGTGCCAGCAGGGTACGGCAGGGCGGCAATCAGCCCCAGCATTTT. Translated, it gives CASRVRQGGNQPQHF. The chain is built from TRBV6-1 and TRBJ1-5; possibly TRBD1 for D (5 bases). CDR1 is MNHNS, CDR2 SASEGT, per germline. This CDR3 has 15 residues. The V end was cut by 6 bases, the J end by 2 bases, with 14 bases between.

The chain recombines TRBV7-8 with TRBJ2-1, with a weak D call TRBD2 (6 bases). The germline CDR1 and CDR2 sequences are SGHVS and FQNEAQ. The CDR3 totals 18 residues. The V gene lost 0 bases and the J gene lost 2 bases, with 17 bases spanning the gap. The DNA for the CDR3 is TGTGCCAGCAGCTTAGCCGCGTGGGGAGGAATCACCTACAATGAGCAGTTCTTC. It codes for CASSLAAWGGITYNEQFF. Full variable domain (outside the CDR3, taken from reference TRBV7-8 and TRBJ2-1): GAGVSQSPRYKVAKRGQDVALRCDPISGHVSLFWYQQALGQGPEFLTYFQNEAQLDKSGLPSDRFFAERPEGSVSTLKIQRTQQEDSAVYLCASSLAAWGGITYNEQFFGPGTRLTVL.

The chain employs TRBV20-1 and TRBJ2-7; perhaps TRBD1 as D (6 bases). Deletions cut 0 bases from V and 3 bases from J, with 9 bases between. The germline CDR1 and CDR2 sequences are DFQATT and SNEGSKA (reference sequence). This CDR3 has 13 amino acids. This CDR3 reads CSAREGHYYEQYF. CDR3 nucleotides: TGCAGTGCTAGAGAGGGACATTACTACGAGCAGTACTTC.

This chain connects TRBV18 to TRBJ2-7, with D perhaps TRBD1 or TRBD2 (7 bases each). V was trimmed by 3 bases and J by 0 bases, leaving 12 bases between them. This CDR3 contains 15 residues. Germline CDR1 KGHSH, CDR2 LQKENI. The CDR3 region has the DNA TGTGCCAGCTCACCTCAGCGGGACAGCTCCTACGAGCAGTACTTC. Translated, it gives CASSPQRDSSYEQYF.

This clonotype has a handful of counts. V gene TRBV12-3 or TRBV12-4 combines with J gene TRBJ2-3; D might be TRBD2 (6 bases). There are 16 residues in the CDR3. The V end was cut by 2 bases, the J end by 5 bases, with 17 bases between. The CDR3 coding sequence is TGTGCCAGCAGTTTAATTCACGGGTTCGGGGGAGATACGCAGTATTTT. This translates into CASSLIHGFGGDTQYF.

There are a few counts of this clonotype. One end of the junction fails to match germline, which may point to a read error. The gene calls are TRBV11-2 and TRBJ2-3; D is unclear. The CDR3 length is 13 residues. In germline, CDR1 is SGHAT, CDR2 FQNNGV. The CDR3 region has the DNA TGTGCCAGCAGACCCTCCTTAGGCCCTGCTACTGGTTTT. The encoded protein is CASRPSLGPATGF.

This clonotype turned up a few times. The V gene is TRBV10-3, the J gene TRBJ1-5; 8 nucleotides align to TRBD1. The V gene's germline CDR1 is ENHRY and CDR2 SYGVKD. Trimming removed 5 bases from V and 7 bases from J; junction bases left unmatched: 7. CDR3 length: 14 amino acids. The CDR3 DNA follows: TGTGCCATCAGTTCTCAGGGGGCAGGGCAGCCCCAGCATTTT. Protein sequence: CAISSQGAGQPQHF.

The genes are TRBV7-2 and TRBJ2-1, with 9 bases identical to TRBD2. This CDR3 has 15 amino acids. Trimming removed 5 bases from V and 2 bases from J; junction bases left unmatched: 4. Germline V gives CDR1 SGHTA, CDR2 FQGNSA. The DNA of the CDR3 is TGTGCCAGCAGCCTTAGCGGGAGTGCCTACAATGAGCAGTTCTTC. This sequence encodes CASSLSGSAYNEQFF.

This clonotype was counted only a few times. The rearrangement links TRBV28 to TRBJ2-7; 8 positions agree with TRBD1. The germline gives CDR1 MDHEN, CDR2 SYDVKM. CDR3 length: 15 residues. Trimming cost V 5 bases and J 2 bases; bases outside gene matches: 8. Here the CDR3 DNA reads TGTGCCAGCAGTGATCCGGGACAGGATACCTACGAGCAGTACTTC. It specifies CASSDPGQDTYEQYF.

J is TRBJ2-1 and V is TRBV20-1, with D uncertain. V dropped 1 base and J dropped 8 bases, with 6 bases sitting between them. CDR3 length equals 11 residues. Germline V lookup: CDR1 DFQATT, CDR2 SNEGSKA (reference sequence). The CDR3 is CSARAEYEQFF. CDR3 DNA: TGCAGTGCTAGAGCGGAATATGAGCAGTTCTTC.

The genes are TRBV25-1 and TRBJ2-7; TRBD1 agrees at 9 bases. Germline values: CDR1 MGHDK, CDR2 SYGVNS. Trimming took 7 bases from V and 4 from J; bases not matched to a gene: 5. The CDR3 extends over 13 amino acids. This chain's CDR3 is CASTGQGFYEQYF. CDR3 sequence (DNA): TGTGCCAGCACGGGACAGGGCTTTTACGAGCAGTACTTC.

This clonotype was seen a few times. This chain joins TRBV28 and TRBJ2-5; 10 bases match TRBD2. This CDR3 spans 17 amino acids. The germline gives CDR1 MDHEN, CDR2 SYDVKM. With V trimmed by 7 bases and J by 2 bases, 13 bases remained unmatched. The CDR3 reads CASTTPLLAGNQETQYF. CDR3 DNA sequence: TGTGCCAGCACCACTCCTCTACTAGCGGGGAATCAAGAGACCCAGTACTTC. Full variable domain (rest looked up from reference TRBV28 and TRBJ2-5): DVKVTQSSRYLVKRTGEKVFLECVQDMDHENMFWYRQDPGLGLRLIYFSYDVKMKEKGDIPEGYSVSREKKERFSLILESASTNQTSMYLCASTTPLLAGNQETQYFGPGTRLLVL.

This clonotype was recorded a few times. The V gene is TRBV20-1, the J gene TRBJ2-5, with 8 bases lining up with TRBD2. There are 13 residues in the CDR3. V trimming: 4 bases; J trimming: 2 bases; junction bases outside the gene matches: 3. Germline CDR1 DFQATT, CDR2 SNEGSKA (reference sequence). The CDR3 spells CSATGGEQETQYF. CDR3 nucleotides: TGCAGTGCTACCGGGGGGGAACAAGAGACCCAGTACTTC.

This chain joins TRBV5-5 and TRBJ1-1, with TRBD1 matching 9 bases. V gave up 2 bases and J gave up 5 bases; unmatched junction bases: 7. The germline V gene encodes CDR1 SGHKS and CDR2 YYEKEE (reference sequence). The CDR3 extends over 15 amino acids. The CDR3, as DNA: TGTGCCAGCAGCTTTCAGGACAGGGGCTGGACTGAAGCTTTCTTT. Translated, it gives CASSFQDRGWTEAFF.